The text below deals with one T cell receptor beta chain. Which antigen it targets is not known. No quality values exist for individual bases; no much larger clone is one base distant. The donors were 40 or so Caucasian individuals from Russia, aged roughly 6 to 100 years, who were systemically healthy. Ten milliliters of peripheral blood were drawn from each donor into EDTA-treated Vacutainer tubes. PBMCs were isolated by Ficoll-Paque density-gradient centrifugation, with at least 7 million obtained per sample. Trizol reagent was used to extract total RNA from the PBMCs, yielding at least 5.5 micrograms per sample. For every donor, an aliquot of PBMCs went through flow cytometry to measure the percentages of naive CD45RAhigh/CD27high T cells. This sample is drawn from a study of blood T cells in healthy people across ages (dated by TCRdb to the mid-2010s). Looking at the study overall: In model experiments, template switching captured about one uniquely barcoded TCR beta cDNA molecule for every two T cells. To track age-related changes in TCR beta repertoire diversity, the study relied on deep sequencing normalized with unique cDNA molecular identifiers. For two donors (one aged 18 to 29 and one aged 80 or older), the study analyzed two additional independent replicas of 1 million unique cDNA reads from the same blood draw. To avoid experimental bias, donors of different ages were randomly spread across the sequencing lanes. Donors were grouped into four age groups: young (average 16 years), middle-aged (under 40), aged (about 60) and long-lived (just over 80).

The paper's findings and limits, for the study overall: Estimates of total diversity from one million sequenced T cells were regarded as lower bounds and underestimates. Bulk unsorted PBMC profiling prevented conclusive comparison of naive and antigen-experienced compartments. A strong correlation was found between observed TCR beta diversity and the percentage of naive T cells measured by flow cytometry. Observed TCR beta diversity per million T cells fell roughly linearly with age, and a significant reduction was already apparent by age around 40. Compared with the aged group, the long-lived group had more naive CD4+ T cells, fewer expanded clones and increased TCR diversity, suggesting age selection. Because donor CMV infection status was unknown, age-related changes in expanded clonotypes were potentially confounded.

Library preparation was by 5' RACE. TCRdb records Illumina HiSeq 2500 as the sequencer. A second PCR of about 6 to 11 cycles was performed with a sample-barcoded 5' primer and a J-beta primer mix. Each TCR beta cDNA molecule received a unique molecular identifier from a template-switch 5' adaptor carrying 12 random nucleotides. At least 2.5 million CDR3-containing paired-end reads were obtained from each sample. First-strand cDNA synthesis was performed from all RNA using the Mint cDNA synthesis kit, with priming by a TRBC-specific oligonucleotide. Following uracil-DNA glycosylase treatment, all cDNA underwent a first 18-cycle PCR with the universal primers M1SS and BC2_uni_R. The study's processing was this. For normalization, 1 million high-quality reads, each with a distinct molecular identifier, were randomly selected from each sample. Instead of being binned into consensus sequences, reads with shared molecular identifiers were discarded. MiTCR, set to a Q25 quality threshold and the strictest error-elimination algorithm, was used for CDR3 identification, clonotype clustering and error correction. A nonparametric unseen species model with Euler transformation was used to estimate lower-bound total TCR beta diversity. TCRdb applied fastp at Q25 and MiXCR to the public reads, then kept only in-frame beta chains. One record per CDR3 amino acid sequence lists the most common genes and DNA. In this record, the V and J calls reflect TCRdb's handling and not the investigators' own analysis. The sample has hundreds of thousands of distinct CDR3 sequences on record, 56% of them singletons. Roughly 25% of the sample belongs to the ten largest clones.

There are 16 amino acids in the CDR3, from cysteine to phenylalanine inclusive. The only DNA kept is the CDR3, 48 bases in frame from the first base. V was cut back by 3 bases and J by 5 bases, leaving a gap of 16 bases between them. Sequencing used blood. The chain links TRBV12-3 or TRBV12-4 with TRBJ2-2; the D gene cannot be resolved reliably. This clonotype was sampled from a man aged 35 to 55 in good health. The DNA reads TGTGCCAGCAGTTTTGGCCCTACACCGCGGACCGGGGAGCTGTTTTTT. The translation is CASSFGPTPRTGELFF.